This TCR beta chain comes out of a study of T-cell memory formation after mild COVID-19. Whole-study context: Largely donor-specific TCR clusters were found. Study-wide points: Of the contracting clones, CD4+ ones lay mainly in CM and EM, and CD8+ ones in EMRA. There was a balanced CD4/CD8 profile in clones contracting day 15 to 85, and later expanders leaned CD4+.

TCRdb independently ran MiXCR on the 5' RACE reads; one entry per CDR3 protein. The sample has about 200,000 distinct CDR3 sequences, around 15% seen once. Notes on this clonotype: Antigen unknown.

The CDR3 is 16 amino acids. The receptor was derived from an adult woman who had mild COVID-19 (a few samples of this study predate the infection). Cell type and time point are not known. Source material: PBMCs or a T cell subset sorted from them (not recorded which). The chain uses TRBV21-1 and TRBJ2-7; whether TRBD1, the table's D call, matches the DNA was not checked. TRBV21-1 corresponds to a pseudogene. In DNA form, the CDR3 reads TGTGCCAGCAGCCCCCAACCGGGACACGCGGACTACGAGCAGTACTTC. Protein: CASSPQPGHADYEQYF.